Listed below are T cell receptor beta chains from one sample, sequenced in a study of T-cell reconstitution after alpha-beta-depleted transplantation in children. From the PCR reads, TCRdb called clonotypes with MiXCR, one entry per CDR3 protein. This repertoire shows fewer than 550,000 distinct CDR3 sequences, about an eighth found once; its top ten account for 14%. The specimen comprised PBMCs, mostly from graft donor cells, sampled 180 days after TCRalphabeta/CD19-depleted stem cell transplant. Receptors originate from a female patient aged 2 to 10 who had a stem cell transplant for aplastic anemia, so the T cells may come from the graft donor. The conserved cysteine and the conserved F or W are not part of the CDR3 here. Fields, in order: J gene, V gene, CDR3 protein.

TRBJ2-7	TRBV20-1	SARDGLAGVKQY
TRBJ1-3	TRBV3-1	ASSRGVSSGNTIY
TRBJ2-7	TRBV19	ASSMWDSSYEQY
TRBJ1-2	TRBV7-9	ASSSHTDRGPYGYT
TRBJ2-5	TRBV5-1	ASSLLGLVRSGRETQY
TRBJ1-1	TRBV7-9	ASSAGQGKFAEAF
TRBJ2-7	TRBV9	ASSVAPTGGSYEQY
TRBJ2-7	TRBV12-3/TRBV12-4	ASSFNMEQY
TRBJ1-3	TRBV12-3/TRBV12-4	ASSPRDRAGNTIY
TRBJ2-5	TRBV5-1	ASSHSSGSSQETQY
TRBJ2-1	TRBV2	ASKTPGEQF
TRBJ2-3	TRBV2	ASSGTGQRTDTQY
TRBJ1-2	TRBV7-8	ASSLEGGYGYT
TRBJ1-1	TRBV12-3/TRBV12-4	ASSRGPSNTEAF
TRBJ1-4	TRBV20-1	SAREAGSNEKLF
TRBJ1-1	TRBV7-2	ASSFGARAF
TRBJ2-7	TRBV10-3	AISEVYYWEQY
TRBJ2-1	TRBV27	ASSRDPMRLSEQF